This T cell receptor beta chain was identified during a study of T cell responses to AZD1222 COVID-19 vaccine. Comments on this clone: Its specificity is unknown.

Germline loops: CDR1 LNHNV, CDR2 YYDKDF (reference sequence). With 0 bases removed from V and 5 bases from J, the gap between germline ends came to 7 bases. The CDR3 contains 13 residues. Broader study findings: Following two doses of AZD1222, Spike-specific TCR breadth and depth rose. Among those given AZD1222, only 6 or 7 were seropositive at baseline. Spike as a whole was targeted by vaccine-associated CD4 TCRs, dominant at 160-218 and 743-854.

Assay used: immunoSEQ multiplex PCR; TCRdb lists only in-frame clones, some missing. Found here are some 130,000 clones, over 85% of them singletons; the top ten hold approximately 6.5%. Investigators merged groups given second doses at roughly 4 or roughly 12 weeks. The chain is built from TRBV15 and TRBJ1-2; D gene unclear. The source was peripheral blood, collected 28 days after the second AZD1222 dose. This TCR came from an adult who received the AZD1222 COVID-19 vaccine. The CDR3 loop reads CATSRDPLYGYTF. The CDR3 region has the DNA TGTGCCACCAGCAGAGATCCCCTATATGGCTACACCTTC.